Presented here are 28 T cell receptor beta chains from one specimen sequenced in a study of blood T cell repertoires in COVID-19. The method was immunoSEQ multiplex PCR; TCRdb's version includes in-frame clones alone and lacks a portion of them. The repertoire has roughly 250,000 clones, roughly 90% of them found once; the top ten carry approximately 12%. Material: peripheral blood. The origin of the receptors is a woman aged 25 to 39 with COVID-19, enrolled during active disease.

The V gene is TRBV12-3 or TRBV12-4, the J gene TRBJ2-4; D perhaps matches TRBD1 (5 bases). With 1 base removed from V and 8 bases from J, the gap between germline ends came to 9 bases. The CDR3 extends over 13 amino acids. CDR3 amino acids: CASSLGGLDIQYF. Here the CDR3 DNA reads TGTGCCAGCAGTTTAGGGGGCCTGGACATTCAGTACTTC.

This chain uses TRBV10-2 with TRBJ2-3, with 9 nucleotides matching TRBD2. The CDR3 has 14 amino acids. The germline V gene encodes CDR1 WSHSY and CDR2 SAAADI. Trimming removed 4 bases from V and 3 bases from J; junction bases left unmatched: 2. CDR3 protein: CASSGGGATDTQYF. The CDR3 DNA follows: TGCGCCAGCAGTGGCGGGGGGGCGACAGATACGCAGTATTTT.

The chain employs TRBV7-2 and TRBJ1-1, with 7 bases fitting TRBD1. After removal of 3 bases from V and 5 bases from J, the junction contained 3 bases not matched to a gene. From germline, CDR1 is SGHTA and CDR2 FQGNSA. The CDR3 runs 13 residues. The CDR3 loop is CASSFGRGTEAFF. DNA for the CDR3: TGTGCCAGCAGCTTTGGCAGGGGGACTGAAGCTTTCTTT.

The chain employs TRBV2 and TRBJ2-3, with D perhaps TRBD1 (6 bases). V was clipped by 3 bases and J by 0 bases, with 16 bases between them. In germline, CDR1 is SNHLY, CDR2 FYNNEI. This CDR3 has 17 residues. This chain's CDR3 is CASSERRGTFSTDTQYF. The CDR3 DNA is TGTGCCAGCAGTGAGCGAAGGGGGACGTTTAGCACAGATACGCAGTATTTT.

This chain links TRBV12-3 or TRBV12-4 with TRBJ2-1; no reliable D call. V lost 5 bases to trimming and J lost 5 bases, with 7 bases between them. This CDR3 comprises 12 residues. CDR3 in DNA: TGTGCCAGCAGTGTGCAGGACAATGAGCAGTTCTTC. This sequence encodes CASSVQDNEQFF.

J is TRBJ1-6 and V is TRBV12-3 or TRBV12-4; tentatively, D is TRBD1 (6 bases). V was shortened by 4 bases and J by 9 bases, with 7 bases between the two germline ends. The CDR3 runs 12 residues. CDR3 sequence (DNA): TGTGCCAGCAGTTCAGGGGTTTCACCCCTCCACTTT. Protein sequence: CASSSGVSPLHF.

V is TRBV10-3 and J is TRBJ2-7; tentative D call: TRBD1 (6 bases). CDR1 is ENHRY and CDR2 is SYGVKD in the germline V gene. This CDR3 is 14 amino acids long. V was clipped by 0 bases and J by 2 bases, with 8 bases between them. CDR3 sequence: CAISESRTAYEQYF. The CDR3 DNA follows: TGTGCCATCAGTGAGTCCCGGACAGCCTACGAGCAGTACTTC.

The chain links TRBV9 to TRBJ1-2, with 8 bases fitting TRBD1. The ends lost 0 bases at V and 0 bases at J; junction bases unmatched: 7. The CDR3 consists of 17 residues. Germline lookup yields CDR1 SGDLS and CDR2 YYNGEE. The CDR3 sequence: CASSVASGQGSNYGYTF. CDR3 coding DNA: TGTGCCAGCAGCGTAGCGAGTGGACAGGGTTCTAACTATGGCTACACCTTC.

This chain's CDR3 is CASSQTSGAGANVLTF. For the CDR3, the DNA is TGTGCCAGCAGTCAGACGTCGGGGGCTGGGGCCAACGTCCTGACTTTC. The chain combines TRBV27 with TRBJ2-6; a possible D gene is TRBD2 (6 bases). CDR3 length: 16 residues. V shed 5 bases and J shed 2 bases, with 13 bases lying between them. In germline, CDR1 is MNHEY, CDR2 SMNVEV (reference sequence).

This clone was found once. This chain joins TRBV7-9 and TRBJ1-1, with 7 bases that match TRBD1. V gave up 8 bases and J gave up 6 bases; unmatched junction bases: 15. This CDR3 is built from 15 residues. Germline CDR1 is SEHNR and CDR2 is FQNEAQ (reference sequence). DNA for the CDR3: TGTGCCAGCTCACTCCGAGGGGGCCTCTTGTCTGAAGCTTTCTTT. It encodes CASSLRGGLLSEAFF.

This clone appeared a few times. This chain connects TRBV28 to TRBJ2-5, with D possibly matching TRBD2 (5 bases). The germline CDR1 and CDR2 sequences are MDHEN and SYDVKM. Trimming removed 3 bases at V and 5 bases at J, with 16 bases between. The CDR3 covers 15 residues. CDR3 nucleotides: TGTGCCAGCAGTTTGGATGGACTCTTGGGGGAGACCCAGTACTTC. Its translation is CASSLDGLLGETQYF.

The chain recombines TRBV6-2 or TRBV6-3 with TRBJ1-6; perhaps TRBD1 as D (5 bases). The V gene lost 1 base and the J gene lost 19 bases, with 14 bases spanning the gap. Germline loops: CDR1 MNHEY, CDR2 SVGEGT. This CDR3 is built from 12 residues. CDR3 DNA: TGTGCCAGCAGTTACTTTACAGGCCCCTTGCACTTT. It yields the protein CASSYFTGPLHF.

The rearrangement uses TRBV4-1 and TRBJ2-7, with 7 positions matching TRBD2. Germline CDR1 and CDR2: MGHRA and YSYEKL. The CDR3 spans 15 residues. With V trimmed by 4 bases and J by 1 base, 7 bases remained unmatched. CDR3 sequence: CASSLRLAESYEQYF. As DNA, the CDR3 is TGCGCCAGCAGCCTAAGGCTAGCGGAGTCCTACGAGCAGTACTTC.

This clone was detected a few times. V and J are TRBV19 and TRBJ2-7; 7 bases fit TRBD1. The CDR3 covers 13 residues. The V segment lost 3 bases and the J segment 7 bases; nucleotides outside the gene matches: 6. Looked up from germline, CDR1 is LNHDA and CDR2 is SQIVND (reference sequence). CDR3 nucleotides: TGTGCCAGTAGTATGGGACAGACCATGGAGCAGTACTTC. Protein: CASSMGQTMEQYF.

The CDR3: CASSLSTLEQFF. CDR3 nucleotides: TGTGCCAGCAGCCTTTCTACTCTAGAGCAGTTCTTC. The chain recombines TRBV6-6 with TRBJ2-1; no definite D call. This CDR3 contains 12 residues. CDR1 and CDR2 (germline): MNHNY, SVGAGI (reference sequence). Deletions cut 6 bases from V and 10 bases from J, with 13 bases between.

The V and J genes are TRBV27 and TRBJ2-1; 8 bases match TRBD1. CDR1 MNHEY and CDR2 SMNVEV come from the germline V gene (reference sequence). With 5 bases clipped from V and 2 bases from J, the junction kept 8 bases outside the gene matches. The CDR3 has 16 amino acids. The CDR3 nucleotides read TGTGCCAGCAGTCCCCCCGGACAGGGCCCCTACAATGAGCAGTTCTTC. This codes for CASSPPGQGPYNEQFF.

This clone was detected a few times. The chain recombines TRBV4-2 with TRBJ2-3; 13 bases align to TRBD2. Germline CDR1 is LGHNA and CDR2 is YNFKEQ. Trimming took 4 bases from V and 1 from J; bases not matched to a gene: 5. The CDR3 extends over 17 amino acids. CDR3 coding DNA: TGTGCCAGCAGCCCCTGGACTAGCGGGGGAGGCACAGATACGCAGTATTTT. It is translated as CASSPWTSGGGTDTQYF.

The chain has TRBV19 and TRBJ1-1; D is perhaps TRBD1 (6 bases). The germline V and J ends were trimmed by 6 bases and 6 bases, with 14 bases remaining between them. CDR3 length equals 13 residues. Germline values: CDR1 LNHDA, CDR2 SQIVND (reference sequence). The CDR3 DNA reads TGTGCCAGTAGATTCCAGGGGAGCCCTGAAGCTTTCTTT. Translating it yields CASRFQGSPEAFF.

The chain's CDR3 is CASSTMAGPYEQYF. The CDR3 nucleotides read TGTGCCAGTAGTACGATGGCAGGGCCCTACGAGCAGTACTTC. The chain combines TRBV19 with TRBJ2-7; the D gene is possibly TRBD1 (5 bases). Germline CDR1 LNHDA, CDR2 SQIVND (reference sequence). V was trimmed by 4 bases and J by 2 bases, leaving 12 bases between them. This CDR3 comprises 14 residues.

The gene calls are TRBV28 and TRBJ2-7; 8 bases fit TRBD1. Per the germline V gene, CDR1 is MDHEN and CDR2 is SYDVKM. The CDR3 totals 19 residues. Trimming took 0 bases from V and 1 from J; bases not matched to a gene: 14. DNA of the CDR3: TGTGCCAGCAGTTTATGCTGCCAGGGGGCCTCATTCATGTCCTACGAGCAGTACTTC. Its translation: CASSLCCQGASFMSYEQYF.

In its sample, this clone was seen a few times. The V and J genes are TRBV4-1 and TRBJ1-2, with D unresolved. The germline V gene encodes CDR1 MGHRA and CDR2 YSYEKL. The CDR3 contains 14 residues. The germline V and J ends were trimmed by 1 base and 4 bases, with 10 bases remaining between them. This CDR3 is CASSQGVGPYGYTF. The CDR3 coding sequence is TGCGCCAGCAGCCAAGGTGTCGGTCCCTATGGCTACACCTTC.

The chain uses TRBV5-4 and TRBJ2-7, with TRBD1 matching over 10 bases. Germline V gene sequence: CDR1 SGHNT, CDR2 YYREEE (reference sequence). V gave up 2 bases and J gave up 6 bases; unmatched junction bases: 8. The CDR3 is made up of 15 amino acids. CDR3: CASSFRGTGALEQYF. The CDR3, as DNA: TGTGCCAGCAGCTTCCGGGGGACAGGGGCCCTCGAGCAGTACTTC.

The chain combines TRBV7-5 with TRBJ2-1; the DNA was not compared with TRBD1, the D call given in the table. TRBV7-5 is termed a pseudogene. The CDR3 sequence is 16 residues long. DNA for the CDR3: TGTGTCAGAAGCTTAACTCCGGGGACAGGGAACAATGAGCAGTTCTTC. Its translation: CVRSLTPGTGNNEQFF.

This clone is a singleton in its sample. V is TRBV18 and J is TRBJ1-5; D not resolved. CDR3 length: 14 residues. The V gene's germline CDR1 is KGHSH and CDR2 LQKENI. Trimming took 6 bases from V and 5 from J, leaving 14 bases between them. The CDR3 sequence is CASSPQRADQPQHF. The CDR3, as DNA: TGTGCCAGCTCCCCTCAGAGGGCAGATCAGCCCCAGCATTTT. Complete variable domain (other parts from reference TRBV18 and TRBJ1-5): NAGVMQNPRHLVRRRGQEARLRCSPMKGHSHVYWYRQLPEEGLKFMVYLQKENIIDESGMPKERFSAEFPKEGPSILRIQQVVRGDSAAYFCASSPQRADQPQHFGDGTRLSIL.

This clone came up a few times. The rearrangement joins TRBV7-9 to TRBJ2-3; TRBD2 is a possible D gene (6 bases). The CDR3 length is 16 residues. Trimming left V 2 bases short and J 2 bases short, with 14 bases between. CDR1 is SEHNR, CDR2 FQNEAQ, per germline (reference sequence). The CDR3 DNA is TGTGCCAGCAGCTTATTTACGGGGGTGAACACAGATACGCAGTATTTT. Residues: CASSLFTGVNTDTQYF.

The gene calls are TRBV3-1 (or the pseudogene TRBV3-2) and TRBJ1-4; D might be TRBD1 (5 bases). Trimming took 4 bases from V and 0 from J, leaving 9 bases between them. Germline assignment: CDR1 LGHDT and CDR2 YNNKEL (reference sequence). The CDR3 has 15 residues. CDR3 coding DNA: TGTGCCAGCAGCCGGGGGGGTGCAACTAATGAAAAACTGTTTTTT. As protein: CASSRGGATNEKLFF.

This sequence joins TRBV5-1 and TRBJ1-3, with unresolved D. Trimming shortened V by 7 bases and J by 7 bases, and 15 bases separated the two germline ends. Germline loops: CDR1 SGHRS, CDR2 YFSETQ. This CDR3 comprises 13 residues. The CDR3 reads CASPGAPWNTIYF. The DNA for the CDR3 is TGCGCCAGCCCGGGAGCTCCGTGGAACACCATATATTTT.

The chain has TRBV24-1 and TRBJ2-1; the D is unclear. The V end lost 5 bases, the J end lost 8 bases, and 9 bases lay between the germline ends. Germline V gives CDR1 KGHDR, CDR2 SFDVKD. This CDR3 is 12 amino acids long. CDR3 protein: CATSGDLDEQFF. In nucleotides, the CDR3 is TGTGCCACCAGTGGAGACCTAGATGAGCAGTTCTTC.